Below are 4 T cell receptor beta chains sequenced from a single sample in a study of OX40 agonist ivuxolimab in advanced cancers. The repertoire was sequenced with immunoSEQ multiplex PCR; TCRdb's copy has only in-frame clones and lacks some. The sample has some 80,000 clones; about four fifths are singletons. Sequencing used CD4+ or CD8+ T cells sorted from blood, obtained in a trial of the OX40 agonist ivuxolimab. The receptors shown here come from an adult with an advanced solid tumor such as melanoma, head and neck, liver or kidney cancer.

The chain links TRBV6-1 to TRBJ2-7; possibly TRBD1 or TRBD2 for D (7 bases each). CDR1 MNHNS and CDR2 SASEGT come from the germline V gene. Deletions cut 7 bases from V and 3 bases from J, with 19 bases between. CDR3 length: 15 residues. CDR3 protein: CASNLRGGTDYEQYF. The CDR3 coding sequence is TGTGCCAGCAACCTCAGGGGAGGGACAGACTACGAGCAGTACTTC.

For the CDR3, the DNA is TGTGCCAGCAGTACAACGGGGGGACAGGAACTGAACGAGCAGTACTTC. Translating gives CASSTTGGQELNEQYF. V usage is TRBV6-6 and J usage is TRBJ2-7, with D tentatively TRBD1 (8 bases). Germline values: CDR1 MNHNY, CDR2 SVGAGI (reference sequence). This CDR3 is 16 amino acids long. V lost 5 bases, J lost 5 bases, and 22 bases lay in between.

As concerns this clone: At one of its ends the junction is not consistent with the germline gene, which may arise from a read error. The rearrangement uses TRBV6-5 and TRBJ2-7; tentatively, D is TRBD2 (5 bases). CDR1 is MNHEY and CDR2 is SVGAGI in the germline V gene. This CDR3 region has 15 residues. CDR3 in amino acids: CASSHSDPGFHEQYF. The DNA for the CDR3 is TGTGCCAGCAGTCACTCGGATCCGGGGTTCCACGAGCAGTACTTC.

The V and J genes are TRBV2 and TRBJ2-3, with D tentatively TRBD1 or TRBD2 (5 bases each). The CDR3 is made up of 13 amino acids. Trimming removed 10 bases from V and 6 bases from J, with 17 bases in between. CDR1 SNHLY and CDR2 FYNNEI come from the germline V gene. The CDR3: CAIGARDGDTQYF. DNA of the CDR3: TGTGCCATCGGGGCAAGGGACGGCGATACGCAGTATTTT.